Shown below are 4 T cell receptor beta chains from a single sample sequenced in a study of circulating and synovial CD4+ cells in juvenile arthritis. TCRdb keeps only in-frame clones here, not all; method: immunoSEQ multiplex PCR. The sample contains fewer than 40,000 clones, around 93% of which appear only once. The sequencing input was CD4+ T cells from blood. All receptors come from a human donor with juvenile idiopathic arthritis.

The chain recombines TRBV5-1 with TRBJ2-1; TRBD2 matches at 8 bases. CDR1 SGHRS and CDR2 YFSETQ come from the germline V gene. This CDR3 spans 14 amino acids. The ends lost 7 bases at V and 4 bases at J; junction bases unmatched: 7. CDR3 DNA sequence: TGCGCCAGCGGACTAGCCGGGTCGTACAATGAGCAGTTCTTC. Translating gives CASGLAGSYNEQFF.

This chain connects TRBV21-1 to TRBJ2-3; TRBD2 is taken as the D call from the table, unchecked against the DNA. TRBV21-1 is tagged as a pseudogene. The CDR3 is 23 residues long. CDR3: CASSKKRGRASGSTTRSTDTQYF. The CDR3 DNA is TGTGCCAGCAGCAAAAAGAGGGGGCGGGCTAGCGGGAGTACCACCCGTAGCACAGATACGCAGTATTTT.

This clone was observed once. The chain is built from TRBV29-1 and TRBJ2-1, with D possibly being TRBD2 (6 bases). The germline CDR1 and CDR2 sequences are SQVTM and ANQGSEA. The CDR3 has 14 residues. V lost 3 bases and J lost 4, with 13 bases in between. CDR3 nucleotide sequence: TGCAGCGTTGATCGGGGGACTGCTTACAATGAGCAGTTCTTC. This gives the protein CSVDRGTAYNEQFF.

This clone occurred once. Here the CDR3 DNA reads TGTGCCAGCAGCTTAGGCAGACAGGGCTCCTACGAGCAGTACTTC. It codes for CASSLGRQGSYEQYF. The J gene is TRBJ2-7, the V gene TRBV7-2; 7 bases fit TRBD1. CDR3 size: 15 residues. Germline V CDR1 and CDR2: SGHTA, FQGNSA. Losses at the gene ends were 1 base for V and 0 bases for J; bases not matched to a gene: 3. Filled out from reference TRBV7-2 and TRBJ2-7, the complete variable domain reads GAGVSQSPSNKVTEKGKDVELRCDPISGHTALYWYRQSLGQGLEFLIYFQGNSAPDKSGLPSDRFSAERTGGSVSTLTIQRTQQEDSAVYLCASSLGRQGSYEQYFGPGTRLTVT.